The rows below give T cell receptor beta chains drawn from one sample of a study of glioma-infiltrating T cells after dendritic cell vaccination. Some clones are missing from TCRdb's copy, which holds only in-frame ones; the method was immunoSEQ multiplex PCR. The table has roughly 83,000 clones, 86% seen once. The sequencing here drew on blood, taken before dendritic cell vaccination. These receptor sequences come from a human donor with glioblastoma. Both conserved end residues are part of each CDR3. Fields, in order: D gene, clone size, CDR3 length, V gene, J gene, CDR3 DNA, CDR3 protein. A D gene is named only where the DNA matches it firmly. Clone size is stated in some rows and not others, as once, few, many or a class when expanded.

NA	NA	14	TRBV5-1	TRBJ2-7	TGCGCCAGCAGCCCGGCCGACAGTAGTTACGAGCAGTACTTC	CASSPADSSYEQYF
TRBD1	NA	14	TRBV7-6	TRBJ1-1	TGTGCCAGCAGCCACGGACAGGCGAACACTGAAGCTTTCTTT	CASSHGQANTEAFF
NA	NA	14	TRBV6-5	TRBJ1-3	TGTGCCAGCAGTCCTGGCAACTCTGGAAACACCATATATTTT	CASSPGNSGNTIYF
NA	few	12	TRBV7-9	TRBJ2-7	TGTGCCAGCAGCTTAGATCCGGGCGAGCAGTACTTC	CASSLDPGEQYF
NA	NA	15	TRBV9	TRBJ1-4	TGTGCCAGCGCGCCCCCCGGACAGCAAAATGAAAAACTGTTTTTT	CASAPPGQQNEKLFF
NA	NA	13	TRBV4-3	TRBJ2-3	TGCGCCAGCAGCCCAGATGACTTCAAAACGCAGTATTTT	CASSPDDFKTQYF
NA	NA	12	TRBV6-6	TRBJ1-4	TGTGCCAGCAGCCGAACAGGGGAAAAACTGTTTTTT	CASSRTGEKLFF
TRBD1	NA	15	TRBV7-9	TRBJ2-7	TGTGCCAGCAGCACGGGACAGGGGAGTACCTACGAGCAGTACTTC	CASSTGQGSTYEQYF
NA	NA	15	TRBV5-1	TRBJ1-6	TGCGCCAGCAGCTTGGACGGACAGTTTAATTCACCCCTCCACTTT	CASSLDGQFNSPLHF
TRBD2	NA	13	TRBV2	TRBJ2-3	TGTGCCAGCAGTCCGGGAGGTATAGATACGCAGTATTTT	CASSPGGIDTQYF
TRBD2	few	13	TRBV27	TRBJ2-7	TGTGCCAGCGGACTAGCGGGAACCTACGAGCAGTACTTC	CASGLAGTYEQYF
NA	NA	12	TRBV5-8	TRBJ2-1	TGTGCCAGCAGCTTTTCAGGGCTGGAGCAGTTCTTC	CASSFSGLEQFF
TRBD2	NA	13	TRBV7-6	TRBJ2-2	TGTGCCAGCAGAGATGGGGGGGACGGGGAGCTGTTTTTT	CASRDGGDGELFF
TRBD2	NA	17	TRBV12-5	TRBJ2-7	TGTGCTAGTGGTCCGCCCGTTGGCGGGAGGCCCTCCTACGAGCAGTACTTC	CASGPPVGGRPSYEQYF
TRBD2	once	16	TRBV7-2	TRBJ2-7	TGTGCCAGCAGCGAACACCCGGGACTATTGAGGATGGAGCAGTACTTC	CASSEHPGLLRMEQYF
NA	NA	14	TRBV6-1	TRBJ1-4	TGTGCCAGCAGTGGGGTACAGTATAATGAAAAACTGTTTTTT	CASSGVQYNEKLFF
NA	NA	12	TRBV7-6	TRBJ2-7	TGTGCCAGCAGCTTCCAGGGACTTGAGCAGTACTTC	CASSFQGLEQYF
NA	NA	12	TRBV6-1	TRBJ1-5	TGTGCCAGCAGCCAACTCAATCAGCCCCAGCATTTT	CASSQLNQPQHF
NA	NA	14	TRBV15	TRBJ1-2	TGTGCCACCAGCAGAGGGGGGCCCGGCTATGGCTACACCTTC	CATSRGGPGYGYTF
NA	NA	13	TRBV5-1	TRBJ1-1	TGCGCCAGCAGCTTGGCCGCGGACACTGAAGCTTTCTTT	CASSLAADTEAFF
TRBD2	few	14	TRBV30	TRBJ2-2	TGTGCCTGGAGTTGGGAGGGGAGAGCCGGGGAGCTGTTTTTT	CAWSWEGRAGELFF
NA	once	15	TRBV18	TRBJ2-5	TGTGCCAGCTCACCCCAGGCAGGGCGCCAAGAGACCCAGTACTTC	CASSPQAGRQETQYF
TRBD1	NA	19	TRBV10-3	TRBJ1-1	TGTGCCATCAGTGAGTGGGGGACAGGTGGAAGACTCCGGAACACTGAAGCTTTCTTT	CAISEWGTGGRLRNTEAFF
TRBD1	NA	15	TRBV19	TRBJ1-1	TGTGCCAGTAGAGACAGGGGGAAGGTGAACACTGAAGCTTTCTTT	CASRDRGKVNTEAFF
NA	NA	14	TRBV9	TRBJ1-1	TGTGCCAGCAGCGTAGTGTCAGGGATGTCTGAAGCTTTCTTT	CASSVVSGMSEAFF
TRBD1	NA	16	TRBV2	TRBJ2-2	TGTGCCAGCAGCTTAGTCAGGGGGCGCGGAACCGGGGAGCTGTTTTTT	CASSLVRGRGTGELFF
TRBD1	NA	14	TRBV6-1	TRBJ1-2	TGTGCCAGCAGTGACCCAGGGACAGTCTATGGCTACACCTTC	CASSDPGTVYGYTF
NA	NA	13	TRBV27	TRBJ2-3	TGTGCCAGCAGCCAAACCTCAGCAGATACGCAGTATTTT	CASSQTSADTQYF
NA	NA	15	TRBV2	TRBJ1-2	TGTGCCAGCAGTGAAAATGGCCGGGCTAACTATGGCTACACCTTC	CASSENGRANYGYTF
TRBD1	NA	18	TRBV7-9	TRBJ2-5	TGTGCCAGCAGCTTAGTAGTTTTAACCGGGACAGGCCAAGAGACCCAGTACTTC	CASSLVVLTGTGQETQYF
NA	NA	15	TRBV15	TRBJ1-1	TGTGCCACCAGCAGAGATTGGACAAGAGGAACTGAAGCTTTCTTT	CATSRDWTRGTEAFF
TRBD1	NA	15	TRBV5-1	TRBJ2-7	TGCGCCAGCAGCTTGAGGGGACAGGTCTCCTACGAGCAGTACTTC	CASSLRGQVSYEQYF
NA	NA	14	TRBV11-2	TRBJ1-2	TGTGCCAGCAGCTTACAGCGCAAGACAGCTGGCTACACCTTC	CASSLQRKTAGYTF
NA	NA	14	TRBV9	TRBJ2-5	TGTGCCAGCAGCTCCGGAGCGGGCGCGCTTACCCAGTACTTC	CASSSGAGALTQYF
NA	NA	13	TRBV5-1	TRBJ1-1	TGCGCCAGCAGCTCACAAAGGAGCCAAGGAGCTTTCTTT	CASSSQRSQGAFF
NA	few	16	TRBV6-6	TRBJ2-5	TGTGCCAGCAGTACCCGGGCAGCCTCCAGGGCGGAGACCCAGTACTTC	CASSTRAASRAETQYF
TRBD2	NA	16	TRBV28	TRBJ2-3	TGTGCCAGCAGTTCATGGGAGGGGACTAGCACAGATACGCAGTATTTT	CASSSWEGTSTDTQYF
NA	few	13	TRBV10-3	TRBJ1-6	TGTGCCATTTCGGGGGATGGGAATTCACCCCTCCACTTT	CAISGDGNSPLHF
NA	once	12	TRBV5-6	TRBJ2-1	TGTGCCAGCAGCTTGCCAAATAGTGAGCAGTTCTTC	CASSLPNSEQFF
TRBD1	NA	15	TRBV7-2	TRBJ2-1	TGTGCCAGCAGCTTGGCAGGGGGTGGGAACAATGAGCAGTTCTTC	CASSLAGGGNNEQFF
NA	NA	13	TRBV27	TRBJ2-7	TGTGCCAGCAGTATACCAGGGACCTACGAGCAGTACTTC	CASSIPGTYEQYF
TRBD1	once	13	TRBV7-9	TRBJ2-5	TGTGCCAGCAGCAGGGACAGTCGGGAGACCCAGTACTTC	CASSRDSRETQYF
TRBD1	few	14	TRBV2	TRBJ1-5	TGTGCCAGCAGTCGGGACAGGGGGGATCAGCCCCAGCATTTT	CASSRDRGDQPQHF
NA	NA	14	TRBV5-1	TRBJ2-7	TGCGCCAGCAGCTTGGGTTCAGGACAATACGAGCAGTACTTC	CASSLGSGQYEQYF
TRBD2	NA	21	TRBV15	TRBJ2-1	TGTGCCACCAGCAGAGATGCCCCGGTTGTTTGGCGGGGGAAGTCGTACAATGAGCAGTTCTTC	CATSRDAPVVWRGKSYNEQFF
TRBD2	NA	13	TRBV28	TRBJ2-5	TGTGCCAGCCAAATAGCGGGAGAAGAGACCCAGTACTTC	CASQIAGEETQYF
NA	NA	14	TRBV7-2	TRBJ2-7	TGTGCCAGCAGCCCTGCAGGTGGGGGGTGGGAGCAGTACTTC	CASSPAGGGWEQYF
TRBD2	NA	17	TRBV5-1	TRBJ2-2	TGCGCCAGCAGCGTGGGACTAGCGGGAGTTTTGTCCGGGGAGCTGTTTTTT	CASSVGLAGVLSGELFF
NA	NA	15	TRBV28	TRBJ1-5	TGTGCCAGCAGTTTCGGTTCAGGGTATCGTCAGCCCCAGCATTTT	CASSFGSGYRQPQHF
NA	NA	14	TRBV29-1	TRBJ2-7	TGCAGCGTTGAAGGACAGGGAGGCTCCTACGAGCAGTACTTC	CSVEGQGGSYEQYF
NA	NA	11	TRBV20-1	TRBJ2-7	TGCAGTGCTAAAACCCGGGACGAGCAGTACTTC	CSAKTRDEQYF
NA	NA	14	TRBV27	TRBJ2-7	TGTGCCAGCAGTTTAGGGGCAGGTCACTACGAGCAGTACTTC	CASSLGAGHYEQYF